This T cell receptor beta chain stems from a study of T-cell memory formation after mild COVID-19. Study-level results: SARS-CoV-2 specificity was not confirmed for second-wave clones peaking on day 37. The study detected some responding clones in pre-infection memory, suggesting cross-reactive memory joined.

Concerning this clonotype: The target antigen is unknown.

TCRdb recomputed calls from the 5' RACE reads with MiXCR, one row per CDR3 protein. Among fewer than 500,000 distinct CDR3 sequences, about 23% were seen once, and the ten largest hold roughly an eighth. CDR3 size: 14 residues. V was pared by 5 bases and J by 5 bases, with 12 bases between. Germline CDR1 is SGHAT and CDR2 is FQDESV (reference sequence). The V and J genes are TRBV11-1 and TRBJ2-2; D ambiguous. Source material: PBMCs or a T cell subset sorted from them (not recorded which). The clonotype originates from an adult woman who had mild COVID-19 (a few samples of this study predate the infection). Cell type and time point are not known. CDR3 residues: CASSPSGPTGELFF. The CDR3, as DNA: TGTGCCAGCAGCCCCTCGGGCCCTACCGGGGAGCTGTTTTTT.